Described below is a single T cell receptor beta chain sequence and its context. Its specificity is not known. Each replicate PCR on the sorted subsets used about 0.2 ug DNA (around 30,000 T cell genomes). In the original processing: Filtering of immunoSEQ junctional sequences could not match full-length read filtering. Clones were sequenced by immunoSEQ multiplex PCR, and TCRdb holds only the in-frame ones, with some missing. V and J calls and clone size come straight from that table; D and trimming were deduced from the DNA. This table has roughly 400,000 clones, about 97% appearing once. The source of the sample is a study of shared clonotypes between healthy human individuals. Study at large: Ranging from 18 to 49 in age, donors were two women and three men.

CDR1 and CDR2 (germline): MGHRA, YSYEKL. This CDR3 region has 18 residues. With V trimmed by 2 bases and J by 3 bases, 14 bases remained unmatched. Findings and limits, study-wide: Naive subsets generally exceeded memory subsets in estimated richness.

The receptor was isolated from a man younger than 45 in good health. The chain employs TRBV4-1 and TRBJ2-7; 9 bases line up with TRBD2. The material sequenced was memory CD8+ T cells sorted from blood. Sample subset: CD45RO+ cells pooled with CCR7-negative TemRA cells. The CDR3 loop reads CASSQTGMAGGPIYEQYF. In DNA form, the CDR3 reads TGCGCCAGCAGCCAAACGGGGATGGCGGGAGGGCCGATCTACGAGCAGTACTTC.